The 9 T cell receptor beta chains given below trace back to one sample, sequenced in a study of blood T cell repertoires in COVID-19. Sequenced by immunoSEQ multiplex PCR; TCRdb stores in-frame clones only, minus some. Here the sample spans about 110,000 clones, 70% to 85% being singletons. Specimen: peripheral blood. Receptor source: a woman between 35 and 50 years old with acute or convalescent COVID-19.

The sample holds many counts of this clone. The chain is built from TRBV6-5 and TRBJ2-7; 10 bases line up with TRBD1. The germline V gene has CDR1 MNHEY and CDR2 SVGAGI. There are 15 residues in the CDR3. The J segment lost 3 bases and the V segment lost 4 bases, leaving 6 bases of the junction unmatched. The DNA of the CDR3 is TGTGCCAGCAGTTCTCGGGACAGGGGAGACTACGAGCAGTACTTC. Protein sequence: CASSSRDRGDYEQYF.

This clone appeared many times. The chain links TRBV19 to TRBJ2-1; possibly TRBD2 for D (5 bases). V lost 5 bases and J 6 bases, leaving 11 bases between the germline ends. The CDR3 is made up of 13 amino acids. Germline V CDR1 and CDR2: LNHDA, SQIVND (reference sequence). CDR3 sequence reads: CASSAQEVNEQFF. Written as DNA, the CDR3 is TGTGCCAGTAGTGCCCAGGAGGTCAATGAGCAGTTCTTC.

The chain has TRBV6-1 and TRBJ2-7; 7 nucleotides align to TRBD1. This CDR3 region has 15 residues. V trimming: 3 bases; J trimming: 4 bases; junction bases outside the gene matches: 9. Germline V lookup: CDR1 MNHNS, CDR2 SASEGT. DNA for the CDR3: TGTGCCAGCAGTGACCTCGGACAGGCACTTTACGAGCAGTACTTC. This gives the protein CASSDLGQALYEQYF.

Only a few counts were recorded for this clone. The chain couples TRBV4-3 to TRBJ1-2, with a possible D match to TRBD1 (6 bases). Germline V gene data show CDR1 as LGHNA and CDR2 as YSLEER. V lost 4 bases and J 4 bases, leaving 13 bases between the germline ends. The CDR3 runs 14 residues. DNA of the CDR3: TGCGCCAGCAGCCTGCCTGGACAGCCCTATGGCTACACCTTC. Translation gives CASSLPGQPYGYTF.

The chain joins TRBV5-1 to TRBJ1-2; D call uncertain. With 4 bases removed from V and 0 bases from J, the gap between germline ends came to 10 bases. CDR1 is SGHRS and CDR2 is YFSETQ in the germline V gene. CDR3 size: 14 residues. CDR3 protein: CASSVDGANYGYTF. The DNA for the CDR3 is TGCGCCAGCAGCGTCGACGGAGCTAACTATGGCTACACCTTC.

This clone was detected a few times. The chain combines TRBV3-1 (or the pseudogene TRBV3-2) with TRBJ1-1; D gene ambiguous. Germline V gives CDR1 LGHDT, CDR2 YNNKEL (reference sequence). V lost 1 base and J lost 8, with 11 bases in between. The CDR3 has 13 residues. CDR3 amino acids: CASSQVSGAEAFF. The CDR3 bases are TGTGCCAGCAGCCAAGTTTCGGGAGCGGAAGCTTTCTTT.

The chain combines TRBV7-2 with TRBJ2-4; D perhaps matches TRBD1 (5 bases). The CDR3 consists of 14 residues. Trimming stripped 5 bases from V and 7 bases from J, with 15 bases between. Germline assignment: CDR1 SGHTA and CDR2 FQGNSA. DNA of the CDR3: TGTGCCAGCAGCGGGCGAGACAGAACGAACATTCAGTACTTC. This translates into CASSGRDRTNIQYF.

J is TRBJ2-7 and V is TRBV7-2; a possible D gene is TRBD1 (5 bases). V lost 5 bases, J lost 1 base, and 12 bases lay in between. CDR3 length: 14 residues. Germline-derived CDR1 and CDR2 are SGHTA and FQGNSA. As DNA, the CDR3 is TGTGCCAGCAGCCCTACAGGCACATCCTACGAGCAGTACTTC. Its translation: CASSPTGTSYEQYF.

The rearrangement links TRBV5-5 to TRBJ1-1; D remains unclear. Trimming cost V 0 bases and J 3 bases, with 15 bases left between them. The CDR3 totals 16 residues. The V gene's germline CDR1 is SGHKS and CDR2 YYEKEE (reference sequence). CDR3 sequence (DNA): TGTGCCAGCAGCTTGGAGACACGCCGGGAGCACACTGAAGCTTTCTTT. It codes for CASSLETRREHTEAFF.